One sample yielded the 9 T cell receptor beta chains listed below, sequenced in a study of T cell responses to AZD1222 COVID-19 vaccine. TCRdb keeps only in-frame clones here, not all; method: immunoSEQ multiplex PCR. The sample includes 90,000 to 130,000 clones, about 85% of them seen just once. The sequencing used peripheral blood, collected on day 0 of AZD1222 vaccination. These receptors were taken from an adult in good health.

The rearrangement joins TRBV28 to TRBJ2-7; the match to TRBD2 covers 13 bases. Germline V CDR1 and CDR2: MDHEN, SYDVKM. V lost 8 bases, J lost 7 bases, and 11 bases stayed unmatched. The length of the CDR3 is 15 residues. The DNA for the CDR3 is TGTGCCAGCCTCAGGACTAGCGGGAGATTGAGGGAGCAGTACTTC. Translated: CASLRTSGRLREQYF.

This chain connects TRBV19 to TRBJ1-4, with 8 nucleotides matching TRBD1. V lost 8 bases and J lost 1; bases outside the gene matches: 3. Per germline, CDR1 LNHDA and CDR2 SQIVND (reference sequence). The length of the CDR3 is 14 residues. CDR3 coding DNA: TGTGCCAGTGACAGGGGTGGAACTAATGAAAAACTGTTTTTT. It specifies CASDRGGTNEKLFF.

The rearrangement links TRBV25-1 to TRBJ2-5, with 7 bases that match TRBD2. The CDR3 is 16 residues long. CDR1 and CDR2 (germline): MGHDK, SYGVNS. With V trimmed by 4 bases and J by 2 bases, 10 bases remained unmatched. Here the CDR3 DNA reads TGTGCCAGCAGTGGTCAAGCGAGGGGAGGGCAAGAGACCCAGTACTTC. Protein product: CASSGQARGGQETQYF.

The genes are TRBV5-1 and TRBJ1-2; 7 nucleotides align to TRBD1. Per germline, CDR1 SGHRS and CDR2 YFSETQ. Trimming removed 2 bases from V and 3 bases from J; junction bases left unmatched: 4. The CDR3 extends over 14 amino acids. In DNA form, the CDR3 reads TGCGCCAGCAGCTTAATAGGGGGCGACTATGGCTACACCTTC. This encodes CASSLIGGDYGYTF.

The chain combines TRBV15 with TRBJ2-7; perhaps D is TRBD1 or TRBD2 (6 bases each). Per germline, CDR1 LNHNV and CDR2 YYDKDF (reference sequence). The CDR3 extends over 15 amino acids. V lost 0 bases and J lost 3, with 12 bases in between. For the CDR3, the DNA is TGTGCCACCAGCAGAGATTATGAGGGGGGCTACGAGCAGTACTTC. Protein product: CATSRDYEGGYEQYF.

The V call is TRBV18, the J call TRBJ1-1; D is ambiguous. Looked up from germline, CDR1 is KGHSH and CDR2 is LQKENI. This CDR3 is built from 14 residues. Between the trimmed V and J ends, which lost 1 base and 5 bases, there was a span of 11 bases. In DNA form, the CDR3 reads TGTGCCAGCTCACCACGGAGGGTAGGGACTGAAGCTTTCTTT. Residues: CASSPRRVGTEAFF.

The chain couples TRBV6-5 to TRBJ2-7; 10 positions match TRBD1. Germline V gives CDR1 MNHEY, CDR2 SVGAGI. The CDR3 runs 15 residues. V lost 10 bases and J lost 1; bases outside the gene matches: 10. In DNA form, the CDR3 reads TGTGCCACAACGGTCGACAGGGGGCCATCCTACGAGCAGTACTTC. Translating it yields CATTVDRGPSYEQYF.

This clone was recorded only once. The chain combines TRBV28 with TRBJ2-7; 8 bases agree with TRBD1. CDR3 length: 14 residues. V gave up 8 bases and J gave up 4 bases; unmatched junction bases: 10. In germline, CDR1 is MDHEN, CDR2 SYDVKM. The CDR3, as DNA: TGTGCCAGCCGGACAGGGCTGAGTGCGTACGAGCAGTACTTC. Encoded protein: CASRTGLSAYEQYF.

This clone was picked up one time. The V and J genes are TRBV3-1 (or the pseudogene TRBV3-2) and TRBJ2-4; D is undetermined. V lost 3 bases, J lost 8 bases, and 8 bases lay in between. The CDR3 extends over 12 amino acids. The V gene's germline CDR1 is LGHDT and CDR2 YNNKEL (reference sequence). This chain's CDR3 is CASSQVRYIQYF. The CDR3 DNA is TGTGCCAGCAGCCAGGTCAGATACATTCAGTACTTC.